The clone carrying this T cell receptor beta chain was observed a single time. Its antigen is not known. The same CDR3 also results from other DNA sequences found in this sample. The data were obtained in a study of T cell responses to AZD1222 COVID-19 vaccine. General observations from the study: It should be noted that donors were predominantly white British and more often female, and clonal diversity was possibly underestimated. Researchers report vaccine-associated CD4 TCRs spanning spike, with dominance at 160-218 and 743-854.

This table comes from immunoSEQ multiplex PCR, and its TCRdb copy is limited to in-frame clones, with some not included. This sample carries about 170,000 clones, about 83% of them seen once, and the ten largest clones take 1.1%. The CDR3 is 13 residues long. Trimming took 2 bases from V and 0 from J, leaving 5 bases between them. From germline, CDR1 is MNHEY and CDR2 SMNVEV (reference sequence). The TCR originated in an adult who received the AZD1222 COVID-19 vaccine. The sample consisted of peripheral blood, taken 28 days after the second AZD1222 dose. The chain employs TRBV27 and TRBJ2-7; maybe TRBD1 (5 bases). The CDR3, as DNA: TGTGCCAGCAGTTTACAGGGCTCCTACGAGCAGTACTTC. Encoded protein: CASSLQGSYEQYF.